This is a list of T cell receptor beta chains from one sample in a study of T cells in Graves' hyperthyroidism and ophthalmopathy. TCRdb passed the multiplex PCR reads through MiXCR, listing each CDR3 protein once. The sample shows 350,000 or so distinct CDR3 sequences, under 25% of them seen only once. Specimen: blood. The receptors stem from a woman aged 50 to 65 with Graves' hyperthyroidism. CDR3s leave out the opening cysteine and the closing phenylalanine or tryptophan. The order of the fields is V gene, CDR3 protein.

TRBV12-3/TRBV12-4 | ASRTDRMNTEAF
TRBV27 | ASSLSEQGSYEQY
TRBV28 | ASSERWTGVPGKTQY
TRBV5-6 | ASTRGGELF
TRBV11-2 | ASSLGATYEQY
TRBV12-3/TRBV12-4 | ASRSNSITDTQY
TRBV7-9 | ASSLGTGLEQY
TRBV29-1 | SVDEGGTEAF
TRBV30 | AWSSGNNQPQH
TRBV12-3/TRBV12-4 | ASSLTSGGTYSSYKQY
TRBV7-9 | ASSLEGTASTDTQY
TRBV3-1 | ASSPTARTGIYGYT
TRBV12-3/TRBV12-4 | ASSLSTRPGGYT
TRBV28 | ASSQGQGQAKNIQY
TRBV5-1 | ASSLAGLAGVNEQY
TRBV15 | ATSRDRGRGNYGYT
TRBV3-1 | ASSQDSQGRAF
TRBV11-2 | ASSLLDPGNTIY
TRBV6-7 | ASSPPSTGGETGYT
TRBV18 | ASPGTTNTGELF
TRBV7-9 | ASSLITGETDTQY
TRBV6-1 | ASTKGVGELF
TRBV12-3/TRBV12-4 | ASRGTGHYEQY
TRBV7-2 | ASSRGGGRGLYEQY
TRBV3-1 | ASTWGTGELF
TRBV3-1 | ASSFQWSNQPQH
TRBV6-2/TRBV6-3 | ASSYNRGLHYGYT
TRBV12-3/TRBV12-4 | ASRTRTTNEKLF
TRBV3-1 | ASSLGLAATDTQY
TRBV7-3 | ASSLGSYYGKNIQY
TRBV24-1 | ATSDFGAGLEAQY
TRBV28 | ASSSWGRGQNYGYT
TRBV7-2 | ASSWRPGNTEAF
TRBV11-2 | ASSLGGGPGTDTQY
TRBV28 | ASSPKVGGEQY
TRBV6-1 | ASSELQRRGGNEQF
TRBV7-9 | ASSLLDRGPYEQY
TRBV7-8 | ASSLGQNSNQPQH
TRBV15 | ATSRGLAGLADTQY
TRBV7-2 | ASSLAFRADYTEAF
TRBV7-9 | ASSLATGLAWETQY
TRBV14 | ASSQDGILYEQY
TRBV18 | ASSPLSKGANEQF
TRBV30 | AWLDRGNLKGYT
TRBV9 | ASSDLAGGNTGELF
TRBV20-1 | SASELALKETQY
TRBV7-9 | ASSRGRQSTEAF
TRBV12-3/TRBV12-4 | ASSPPSGRAGETQY
TRBV3-1 | ASTPEMASGGSEQY
TRBV4-1 | ASSQPLRGAGELF
TRBV2 | ASSENIGTQVPNTGELF
TRBV19 | ASSTAGTGGAWNTEAF
TRBV20-1 | GSVRPVAEAF